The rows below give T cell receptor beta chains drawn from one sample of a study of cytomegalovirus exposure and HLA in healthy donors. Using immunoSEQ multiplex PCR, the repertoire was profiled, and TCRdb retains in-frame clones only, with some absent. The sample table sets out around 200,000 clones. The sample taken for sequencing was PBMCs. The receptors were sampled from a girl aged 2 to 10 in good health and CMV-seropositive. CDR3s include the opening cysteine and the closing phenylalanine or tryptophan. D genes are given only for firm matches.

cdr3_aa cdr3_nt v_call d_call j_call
CASSPHSSYSNQPQHF TGTGCCAGCAGTCCGCACAGCTCCTATAGCAATCAGCCCCAGCATTTT TRBV28 . TRBJ1-5
CASSRRGAGTRGTDTQYF TGTGCCAGCTCTAGGAGGGGGGCCGGGACTAGGGGCACAGATACGCAGTATTTT TRBV2 TRBD2 TRBJ2-3
CASSLTGTTGELFF TGTGCCAGCAGCTTGACAGGGACCACCGGGGAGCTGTTTTTT TRBV7-9 TRBD1 TRBJ2-2
CASSLSRGSYNEQFF TGTGCCAGCAGCTTGAGTAGGGGGTCCTACAATGAGCAGTTCTTC TRBV5-4 . TRBJ2-1
CASRRRVSGANVLTF TGTGCCAGCAGACGCAGGGTCTCTGGGGCCAACGTCCTGACTTTC TRBV7-8 . TRBJ2-6
CASSPFAQLTPLASYNEQFF TGTGCCAGCAGCCCGTTTGCTCAACTTACTCCTCTAGCGAGCTACAATGAGCAGTTCTTC TRBV5-4 . TRBJ2-1
CASNGQGTETQYF TGTGCCAGCAATGGACAGGGGACAGAGACCCAGTACTTC TRBV9 TRBD1 TRBJ2-5
CASSPGLAINEQFF TGTGCTAGCAGCCCCGGACTAGCGATTAATGAGCAGTTCTTC TRBV7-7 TRBD2 TRBJ2-1
CASSYSAAIQETQYF TGTGCCAGCAGTTACTCCGCCGCTATCCAAGAGACCCAGTACTTC TRBV6-5 . TRBJ2-5
CASSPGGQGDTEAFF TGCGCCAGCAGCCCGGGGGGACAGGGTGACACTGAAGCTTTCTTT TRBV5-1 TRBD1 TRBJ1-1
CASSFLIRSLMTGVDSNQPQHF TGTGCCAGCAGTTTTCTTATTCGGTCACTCATGACAGGAGTTGATAGCAATCAGCCCCAGCATTTT TRBV28 . TRBJ1-5